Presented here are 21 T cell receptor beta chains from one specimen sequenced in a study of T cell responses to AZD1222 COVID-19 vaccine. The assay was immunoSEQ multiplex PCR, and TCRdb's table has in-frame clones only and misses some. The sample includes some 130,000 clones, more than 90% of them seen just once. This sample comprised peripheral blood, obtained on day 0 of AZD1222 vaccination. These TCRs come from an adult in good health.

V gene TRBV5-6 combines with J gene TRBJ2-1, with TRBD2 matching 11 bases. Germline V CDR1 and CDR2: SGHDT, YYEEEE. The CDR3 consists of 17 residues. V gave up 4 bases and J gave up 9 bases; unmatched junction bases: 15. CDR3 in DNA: TGTGCCAGCAGCCTGTGGGGTAGCGGGAGGGCTATGGGTGAGCAGTTCTTC. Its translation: CASSLWGSGRAMGEQFF.

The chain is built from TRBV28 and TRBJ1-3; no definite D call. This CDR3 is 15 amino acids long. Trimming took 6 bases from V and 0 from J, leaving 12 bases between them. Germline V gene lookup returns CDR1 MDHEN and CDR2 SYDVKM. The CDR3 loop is CASRTTPISGNTIYF. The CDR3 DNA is TGTGCCAGCAGGACCACACCCATCTCTGGAAACACCATATATTTT.

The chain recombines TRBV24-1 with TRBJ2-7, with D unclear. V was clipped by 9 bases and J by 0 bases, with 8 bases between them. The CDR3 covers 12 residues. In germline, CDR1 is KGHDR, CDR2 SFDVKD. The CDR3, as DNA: TGTGCCACCGATTGGAGCTCCTACGAGCAGTACTTC. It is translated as CATDWSSYEQYF.

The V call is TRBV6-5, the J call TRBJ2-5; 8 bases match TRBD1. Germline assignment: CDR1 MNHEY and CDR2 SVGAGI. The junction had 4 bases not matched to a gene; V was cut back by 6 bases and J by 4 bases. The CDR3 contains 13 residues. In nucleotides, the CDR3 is TGTGCCAGCAGCCTAACAGGGGGAGAGACCCAGTACTTC. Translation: CASSLTGGETQYF.

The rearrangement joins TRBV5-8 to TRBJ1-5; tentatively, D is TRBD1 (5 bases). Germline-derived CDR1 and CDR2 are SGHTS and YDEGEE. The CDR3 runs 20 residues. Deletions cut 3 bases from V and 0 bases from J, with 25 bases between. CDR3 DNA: TGTGCCAGCAGCTCTGAACCTCTGGGGACCGCATCGTATAGCAATCAGCCCCAGCATTTT. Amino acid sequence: CASSSEPLGTASYSNQPQHF.

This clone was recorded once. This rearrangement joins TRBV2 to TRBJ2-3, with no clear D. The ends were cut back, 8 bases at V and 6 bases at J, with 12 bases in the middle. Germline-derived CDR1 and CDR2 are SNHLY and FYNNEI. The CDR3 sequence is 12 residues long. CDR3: CASGLVADTQYF. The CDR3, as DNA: TGTGCCAGCGGGCTAGTTGCGGATACGCAGTATTTT.

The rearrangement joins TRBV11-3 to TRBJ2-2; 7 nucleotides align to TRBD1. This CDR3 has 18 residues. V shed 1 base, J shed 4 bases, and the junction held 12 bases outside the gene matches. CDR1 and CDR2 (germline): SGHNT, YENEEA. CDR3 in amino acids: CASSLVGVTGALTGELFF. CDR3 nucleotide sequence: TGTGCCAGCAGCTTAGTGGGGGTTACAGGGGCCCTCACCGGGGAGCTGTTTTTT. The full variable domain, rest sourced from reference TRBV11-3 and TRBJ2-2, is EAGVVQSPRYKIIEKKQPVAFWCNPISGHNTLYWYLQNLGQGPELLIRYENEEAVDDSQLPKDRFSAERLKGVDSTLKIQPAELGDSAVYLCASSLVGVTGALTGELFFGEGSRLTVL.

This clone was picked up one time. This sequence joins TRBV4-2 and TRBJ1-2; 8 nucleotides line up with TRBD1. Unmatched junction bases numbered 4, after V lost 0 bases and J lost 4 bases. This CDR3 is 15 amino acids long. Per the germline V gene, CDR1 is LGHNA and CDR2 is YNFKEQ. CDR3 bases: TGTGCCAGCAGCCAAGATGTGACAGGGGTCTATGGCTACACCTTC. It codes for CASSQDVTGVYGYTF.

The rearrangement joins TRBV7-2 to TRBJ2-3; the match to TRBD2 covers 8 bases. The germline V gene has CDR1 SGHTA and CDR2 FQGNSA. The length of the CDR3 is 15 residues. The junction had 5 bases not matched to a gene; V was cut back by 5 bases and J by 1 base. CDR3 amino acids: CASSGTSGGTDTQYF. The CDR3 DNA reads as TGTGCCAGCAGCGGCACTAGCGGAGGCACAGATACGCAGTATTTT.

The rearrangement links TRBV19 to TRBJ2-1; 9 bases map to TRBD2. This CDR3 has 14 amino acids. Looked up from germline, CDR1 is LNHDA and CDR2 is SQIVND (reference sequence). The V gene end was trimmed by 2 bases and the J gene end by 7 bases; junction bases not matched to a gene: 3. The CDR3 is CASSITGLANEQFF. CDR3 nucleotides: TGTGCCAGTAGTATAACGGGACTAGCTAATGAGCAGTTCTTC.

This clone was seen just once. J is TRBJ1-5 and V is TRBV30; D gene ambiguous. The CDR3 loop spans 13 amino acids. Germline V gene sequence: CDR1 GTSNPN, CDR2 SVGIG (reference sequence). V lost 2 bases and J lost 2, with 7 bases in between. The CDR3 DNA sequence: TGTGCCTGGAGTTTCCAGGGCAATCAGCCCCAGCATTTT. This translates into CAWSFQGNQPQHF. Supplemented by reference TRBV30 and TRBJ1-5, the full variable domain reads SQTIHQWPATLVQPVGSPLSLECTVEGTSNPNLYWYRQAAGRGLQLLFYSVGIGQISSEVPQNLSASRPQDRQFILSSKKLLLSDSGFYLCAWSFQGNQPQHFGDGTRLSIL.

The CDR3 protein is CASSLGEQYF. CDR3 coding DNA: TGTGCCAGCAGTTTAGGCGAGCAGTACTTC. The V call is TRBV28, the J call TRBJ2-7; D not certain. Germline V lookup: CDR1 MDHEN, CDR2 SYDVKM. Trimming pared 2 bases from V and 6 bases from J, leaving 2 bases between. There are 10 residues in the CDR3. The entire variable domain, with the rest obtained from reference TRBV28 and TRBJ2-7, is as follows: DVKVTQSSRYLVKRTGEKVFLECVQDMDHENMFWYRQDPGLGLRLIYFSYDVKMKEKGDIPEGYSVSREKKERFSLILESASTNQTSMYLCASSLGEQYFGPGTRLTVT.

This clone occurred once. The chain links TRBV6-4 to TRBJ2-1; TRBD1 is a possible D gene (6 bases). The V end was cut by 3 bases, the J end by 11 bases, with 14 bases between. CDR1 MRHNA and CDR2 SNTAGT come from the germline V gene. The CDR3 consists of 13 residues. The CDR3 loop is CASSESEGGKQFF. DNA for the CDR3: TGTGCCAGCAGTGAGAGTGAAGGGGGTAAGCAGTTCTTC.

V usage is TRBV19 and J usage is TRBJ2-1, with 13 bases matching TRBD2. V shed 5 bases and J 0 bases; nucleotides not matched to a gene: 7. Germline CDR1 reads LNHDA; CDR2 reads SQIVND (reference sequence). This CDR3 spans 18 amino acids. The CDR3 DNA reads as TGTGCCAGTAGTTCCAGGACTAGCGGGAGCATCTCCTACAATGAGCAGTTCTTC. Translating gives CASSSRTSGSISYNEQFF.

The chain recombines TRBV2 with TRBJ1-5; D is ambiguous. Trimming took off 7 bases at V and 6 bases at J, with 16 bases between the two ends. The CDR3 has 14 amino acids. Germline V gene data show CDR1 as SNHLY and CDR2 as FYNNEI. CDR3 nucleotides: TGTGCCAGCACCTGGTCCCGGGAGAGTCAGCCCCAGCATTTT. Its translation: CASTWSRESQPQHF.

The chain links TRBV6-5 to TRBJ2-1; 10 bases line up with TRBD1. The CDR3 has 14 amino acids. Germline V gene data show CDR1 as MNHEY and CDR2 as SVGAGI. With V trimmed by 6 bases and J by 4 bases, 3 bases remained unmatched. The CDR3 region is CASSRDRGYNEQFF. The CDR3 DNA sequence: TGTGCCAGCAGCCGGGACAGGGGTTACAATGAGCAGTTCTTC.

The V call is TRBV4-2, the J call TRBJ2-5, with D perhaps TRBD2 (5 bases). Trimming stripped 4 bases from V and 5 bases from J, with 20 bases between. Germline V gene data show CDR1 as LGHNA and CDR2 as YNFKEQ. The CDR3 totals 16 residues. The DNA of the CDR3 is TGTGCCAGCAGCCGCTTTGACTCTAGCATCAGGGAGACCCAGTACTTC. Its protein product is CASSRFDSSIRETQYF.

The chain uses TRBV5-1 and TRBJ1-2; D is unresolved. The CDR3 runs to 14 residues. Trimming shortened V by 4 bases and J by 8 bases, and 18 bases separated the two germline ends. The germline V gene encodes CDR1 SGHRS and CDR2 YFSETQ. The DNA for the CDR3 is TGCGCCAGCAGCCCTCTATCGAGGGAGGGCGGCTACACCTTC. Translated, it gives CASSPLSREGGYTF.

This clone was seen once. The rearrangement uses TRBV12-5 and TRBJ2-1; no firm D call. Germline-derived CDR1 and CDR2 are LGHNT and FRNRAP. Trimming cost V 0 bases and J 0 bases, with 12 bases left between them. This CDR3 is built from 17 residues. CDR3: CASGLVVGSSSYNEQFF. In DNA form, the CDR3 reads TGTGCTAGTGGTTTGGTAGTAGGCTCGAGCTCCTACAATGAGCAGTTCTTC.

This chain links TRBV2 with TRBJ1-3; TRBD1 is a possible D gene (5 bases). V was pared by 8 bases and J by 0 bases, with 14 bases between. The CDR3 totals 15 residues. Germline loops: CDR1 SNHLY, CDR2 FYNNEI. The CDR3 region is CASQQGTSSGNTIYF. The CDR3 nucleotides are TGTGCCAGCCAGCAGGGTACGAGCTCTGGAAACACCATATATTTT.

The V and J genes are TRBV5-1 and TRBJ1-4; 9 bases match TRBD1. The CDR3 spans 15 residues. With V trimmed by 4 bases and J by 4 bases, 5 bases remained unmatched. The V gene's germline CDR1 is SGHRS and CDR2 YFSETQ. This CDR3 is CASSGRDRVNEKLFF. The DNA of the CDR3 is TGCGCCAGCAGCGGGAGGGACAGGGTTAATGAAAAACTGTTTTTT.